This is a list of T cell receptor beta chains from one sample in a study of cytomegalovirus exposure and HLA in healthy donors. Profiled with immunoSEQ multiplex PCR; TCRdb holds only in-frame clones, not every one. This repertoire shows over 100,000 clones, roughly 70% found once; its top ten account for roughly 4%. The sample was PBMCs. The receptors stem from a man aged 50-60 years in good health and CMV-seropositive. CDR3s include the opening cysteine and the closing phenylalanine or tryptophan. The order of the fields is clone size, J gene, D gene, V gene, CDR3 DNA, CDR3 protein. D genes are given only for firm matches. The size entry is marked missing in some rows and otherwise reads once, few, many or a size class.

- | TRBJ1-1 | - | TRBV29-1 | TGCAGCGTTAGGGACTGGGGCACTGAAGCTTTCTTT | CSVRDWGTEAFF
once | TRBJ1-1 | - | TRBV11-2 | TGTGCCAGCAGCTTAGGGCCGTCGAACACTGAAGCTTTCTTT | CASSLGPSNTEAFF
- | TRBJ2-2 | TRBD1 | TRBV4-1 | TGCGCCAGCAGCCGGACAGGGGATAACACCGGGGAGCTGTTTTTT | CASSRTGDNTGELFF
few | TRBJ1-3 | - | TRBV10-3 | TGTGCCATCAGTGCAGACAGAATTTTGGGAAACACCATATATTTT | CAISADRILGNTIYF
few | TRBJ2-2 | TRBD1 | TRBV2 | TGTGCCAGCAGTAGACAGGGCCAGAACACCGGGGAGCTGTTTTTT | CASSRQGQNTGELFF
few | TRBJ1-2 | TRBD1 | TRBV2 | TGTGCCAGCAAGGACAGGGACAGTTCCTTCTATGGCTACACCTTC | CASKDRDSSFYGYTF
- | TRBJ1-1 | - | TRBV11-2 | TGTGCCAGCAGCTTCCACAGTGGGACTGAAGCTTTCTTT | CASSFHSGTEAFF
- | TRBJ2-7 | - | TRBV23-1 | TGCGCCAGCAGACCCACAGGGATCGGCCCCTACGAGCAGTACTTC | CASRPTGIGPYEQYF
- | TRBJ1-1 | - | TRBV5-1 | TGCGCCAGCAGCTTGAGGAGGGCCGATACTGAAGCTTTCTTT | CASSLRRADTEAFF
few | TRBJ1-1 | - | TRBV18 | TGTGCCAGCTCACCAGAACAGGGATCGAACACTGAAGCTTTCTTT | CASSPEQGSNTEAFF
- | TRBJ2-1 | TRBD2 | TRBV7-9 | TGTGCCAGCAGCTCCGGGACTAGTGTAAATGAGCAGTTCTTC | CASSSGTSVNEQFF
- | TRBJ1-5 | - | TRBV29-1 | TGCAGCGTTGCGGGAGGGGGCAATCAGCCCCAGCATTTT | CSVAGGGNQPQHF
few | TRBJ1-1 | - | TRBV7-6 | TGTGCCAGCAGCTTAGTGGGGGGAGGGCAAAACACTGAAGCTTTCTTT | CASSLVGGGQNTEAFF
- | TRBJ1-2 | - | TRBV15 | TGTGCCACCACCGGGGGGGCAGGTGATGGCTACACCTTC | CATTGGAGDGYTF
- | TRBJ1-2 | TRBD1 | TRBV4-1 | TGCGCCAGCAGCCAGGGACAGGCTAACTATGGCTACACCTTC | CASSQGQANYGYTF
- | TRBJ2-1 | TRBD2 | TRBV11-2 | TGTGCCAGCAGCCTGGGACTAGCGGGAGTTGGCGATGAGCAGTTCTTC | CASSLGLAGVGDEQFF
few | TRBJ1-2 | - | TRBV6-1 | TGTGCCAGCAGGGACCGGACAGAGTATGGCTACACCTTC | CASRDRTEYGYTF
- | TRBJ2-3 | TRBD1 | TRBV29-1 | TGCAGCGCCCGGGACAGGGGTTCCACAGATACGCAGTATTTT | CSARDRGSTDTQYF
- | TRBJ1-2 | TRBD1 | TRBV6-4 | TGTGCCAGCAGTCAGGACAGGGGGGCTGGCTACACCTTC | CASSQDRGAGYTF
- | TRBJ2-5 | TRBD2 | TRBV11-3 | TGTGCCAGCAGCGAACGACAGCGGGGAGAGACCCAGTACTTC | CASSERQRGETQYF
- | TRBJ1-5 | - | TRBV5-6 | TGTGCCAGCAGCTTGGGAGACAGGCCCTTGGAGCCCCAGCATTTT | CASSLGDRPLEPQHF
- | TRBJ1-2 | - | TRBV6-1 | TGTGCCAGCAGCCCAGACAAGTATAACTATGGCTACACCTTC | CASSPDKYNYGYTF
- | TRBJ2-1 | TRBD2 | TRBV4-1 | TGCGCCAGCAGCCCGAAGCGGGAATTGCAGTTCTTC | CASSPKRELQFF
- | TRBJ1-5 | - | TRBV2 | TGTGCCAGCAGTGATCAACAGGGAGTGAATCAGCCCCAGCATTTT | CASSDQQGVNQPQHF
- | TRBJ1-3 | - | TRBV19 | TGTGCCAGTAAAGAAGGTGGGGCAGCCAGCTCTGGAAACACCATATATTTT | CASKEGGAASSGNTIYF
- | TRBJ2-5 | - | TRBV11-3 | TGTGCCAGCAGCAGACAGGGAGGCGAGACCCAGTACTTC | CASSRQGGETQYF
few | TRBJ1-1 | - | TRBV27 | TGTGCCAGCAGTTTGGGGACTGCCGCCACTGAAGCTTTCTTT | CASSLGTAATEAFF
- | TRBJ1-6 | - | TRBV27 | TGTGCCAGCAGATCGGGGCAGGGGTGGGGAGACCCCTATAATTCACCCCTCCACTTT | CASRSGQGWGDPYNSPLHF
once | TRBJ2-7 | TRBD2 | TRBV4-3 | TGCGCCAGCAGCCCTGGGACTAGCGGGAGTTACGAGCAGTACTTC | CASSPGTSGSYEQYF
- | TRBJ2-3 | - | TRBV6-1 | TGTGCCAGCGCCAACCTACGCACAGATACGCAGTATTTT | CASANLRTDTQYF
once | TRBJ2-5 | TRBD2 | TRBV10-3 | TGTGCCATCAGTGAGTCACCGGCGACTAGCGGGAGTATATCAGAGACCCAGTACTTC | CAISESPATSGSISETQYF
few | TRBJ2-2 | - | TRBV4-2 | TGTGCCAGCAGCCAAGATACAGTGAACACCGGGGAGCTGTTTTTT | CASSQDTVNTGELFF
- | TRBJ1-6 | - | TRBV6-1 | TGTGCCAGCAGTGATCGTGAGCAGGGTTATAATTCACCCCTCCACTTT | CASSDREQGYNSPLHF
once | TRBJ2-1 | TRBD2 | TRBV4-1 | TGCGCCAGCAGCGAACTAGCGGGCCTTTCCTACAATGAGCAGTTCTTC | CASSELAGLSYNEQFF